This T cell receptor beta chain was identified in a study of cytomegalovirus exposure and HLA in healthy donors. On the study more broadly: Later, an analysis reported that the approximately 120 validation repertoires had used the same platform as the approximately 720 first-cohort repertoires. Findings of the study overall: Investigators reported around 150 TCR beta chains as tied to cytomegalovirus.

Sequencing used immunoSEQ multiplex PCR; TCRdb keeps in-frame clones, though not all of them. The repertoire includes more than 60,000 clones, approximately 96% of them detected once, and 4.5% sits in the top ten. The donors were in the approximately 130-subject validation cohort, distinct from the 666-subject first cohort. Comments on this clone: The antigen is not known.

This CDR3 comprises 16 residues. Trimming cost V 1 base and J 3 bases; bases outside gene matches: 8. The germline gives CDR1 LNHNV, CDR2 YYDKDF (reference sequence). The V gene is TRBV15, the J gene TRBJ1-2; 7 bases agree with TRBD1. The source material was PBMCs. This sequence originates from a woman aged 18-29 years in good health and CMV-seropositive. CDR3 in DNA: TGTGCCACCAGCAGAGCTACCAGACAGGGATACTATGGCTACACCTTC. Its translation is CATSRATRQGYYGYTF. The full variable domain, with the rest looked up from reference TRBV15 and TRBJ1-2, is DAMVIQNPRYQVTQFGKPVTLSCSQTLNHNVMYWYQQKSSQAPKLLFHYYDKDFNNEADTPDNFQSRRPNTSFCFLDIRSPGLGDTAMYLCATSRATRQGYYGYTFGSGTRLTVV.